These 23 T cell receptor beta chains originate from one sample sequenced in a study of T-cell memory formation after mild COVID-19. One entry per CDR3 protein, called by TCRdb with MiXCR from the 5' RACE reads. The data hold roughly 150,000 distinct CDR3 sequences, with more than 12% observed a single time. Sequenced: PBMCs or a T cell subset sorted from them (not recorded which). The receptors originated from an adult woman who had mild COVID-19 (a few samples of this study predate the infection). Cell type and time point are not known.

A few counts support this clonotype. The rearrangement joins TRBV11-2 to TRBJ2-7; 12 nucleotides match TRBD1. Looked up from germline, CDR1 is SGHAT and CDR2 is FQNNGV. Trimming cost V 5 bases and J 3 bases; bases outside gene matches: 5. The CDR3 contains 15 residues. The CDR3 DNA reads TGTGCCAGCAGCGGGGACAGGGGGCAGTACTACGAGCAGTACTTC. It specifies CASSGDRGQYYEQYF. The variable domain in full, completed from reference TRBV11-2 and TRBJ2-7, reads EAGVAQSPRYKIIEKRQSVAFWCNPISGHATLYWYQQILGQGPKLLIQFQNNGVVDDSQLPKDRFSAERLKGVDSTLKIQPAKLEDSAVYLCASSGDRGQYYEQYFGPGTRLTVT.

This chain connects TRBV27 to TRBJ2-1; the D is unclear. The length of the CDR3 is 11 residues. The V gene lost 6 bases and the J gene lost 3 bases, with 3 bases spanning the gap. Germline V CDR1 and CDR2: MNHEY, SMNVEV (reference sequence). The CDR3 is CASRLYNEQFF. For the CDR3, the DNA is TGTGCCAGCAGACTCTACAATGAGCAGTTCTTC.

V usage is TRBV20-1 and J usage is TRBJ2-2, with 7 bases fitting TRBD2. The V segment lost 6 bases and the J segment 7 bases; nucleotides outside the gene matches: 8. Germline V gives CDR1 DFQATT, CDR2 SNEGSKA (reference sequence). The CDR3 runs 13 residues. CDR3 bases: TGCAGTGCCCCGCTAGCGGCGAACGGGGAGCTGTTTTTT. Translating it yields CSAPLAANGELFF.

Comments on this clonotype: The junction does not match germline at one end; this may be a read error. The chain is built from TRBV29-1 and TRBJ2-1; 13 bases are a match to TRBD2. CDR1 and CDR2 (germline): SQVTM, ANQGSEA. The CDR3 is 17 residues long. The CDR3 reads CSVEETSGRTSYNEQLF. The CDR3 nucleotides are TGCAGCGTTGAAGAGACTAGCGGGAGGACCTCCTACAATGAGCAGTTATTC.

The J gene is TRBJ2-3, the V gene TRBV5-1; D gene ambiguous. V lost 2 bases, J lost 2 bases, and 15 bases lay in between. This CDR3 comprises 16 residues. The germline gives CDR1 SGHRS, CDR2 YFSETQ. DNA of the CDR3: TGCGCCAGCAGCTTTACTCCCCAGGCCAACACAGATACGCAGTATTTT. Amino acid sequence: CASSFTPQANTDTQYF.

V usage is TRBV6-1 and J usage is TRBJ2-5; D may match TRBD1 or TRBD2 (5 bases each). Trimming took off 5 bases at V and 1 base at J, with 14 bases between the two ends. The CDR3 extends over 15 amino acids. Per germline, CDR1 MNHNS and CDR2 SASEGT. In DNA form, the CDR3 reads TGTGCCAGCAGTCAGTCTCCGGGGCGCCAAGAGACCCAGTACTTC. Its protein is CASSQSPGRQETQYF.

The chain is built from TRBV5-1 and TRBJ2-3; TRBD2 agrees at 11 bases. V lost 0 bases to trimming and J lost 4 bases; unmatched junction nucleotides: 7. From germline, CDR1 is SGHRS and CDR2 YFSETQ. This CDR3 is 17 amino acids long. The CDR3 DNA is TGCGCCAGCAGCTTGGTAGCGGGAGGGCCGCCGGCAGATACGCAGTATTTT. Encoded protein: CASSLVAGGPPADTQYF.

J is TRBJ1-4 and V is TRBV7-2; D gene unclear. CDR3 length: 15 amino acids. Germline CDR1 reads SGHTA; CDR2 reads FQGNSA. V gave up 5 bases and J gave up 8 bases, with 18 bases separating them. CDR3 bases: TGTGCCAGCAGCCCCCAGGCGCGTTCCACAGAAAAACTGTTTTTT. Encoded protein: CASSPQARSTEKLFF.

This clonotype was recorded a few times. The CDR3 nucleotides read TGTGCCAGCAGCCCGAGTACTGGACGCTCTGGAAACACCATATATTTT. Its protein product is CASSPSTGRSGNTIYF. The rearrangement uses TRBV7-9 and TRBJ1-3; no clear D gene. Germline V lookup: CDR1 SEHNR, CDR2 FQNEAQ (reference sequence). The CDR3 consists of 16 residues. V shed 5 bases and J shed 0 bases, with 14 bases lying between them. The variable domain in full, completed from reference TRBV7-9 and TRBJ1-3, reads DTGVSQNPRHKITKRGQNVTFRCDPISEHNRLYWYRQTLGQGPEFLTYFQNEAQLEKSRLLSDRFSAERPKGSFSTLEIQRTEQGDSAMYLCASSPSTGRSGNTIYFGEGSWLTVV.

In its sample, this clonotype was seen a few times. V usage is TRBV7-9 and J usage is TRBJ2-4; D may be TRBD2 (6 bases). The CDR3 contains 16 residues. With 4 bases removed from V and 0 bases from J, the gap between germline ends came to 13 bases. Germline CDR1 SEHNR, CDR2 FQNEAQ (reference sequence). CDR3 residues: CASSWVSGLAKNIQYF. The CDR3 region has the DNA TGTGCCAGCAGCTGGGTTAGCGGACTAGCCAAAAACATTCAGTACTTC. The full variable domain, completed using reference TRBV7-9 and TRBJ2-4, is DTGVSQNPRHKITKRGQNVTFRCDPISEHNRLYWYRQTLGQGPEFLTYFQNEAQLEKSRLLSDRFSAERPKGSFSTLEIQRTEQGDSAMYLCASSWVSGLAKNIQYFGAGTRLSVL.

This clonotype was picked up a small number of times. V gene TRBV14 combines with J gene TRBJ2-3, with 8 bases matching TRBD1. V shed 2 bases and J 5 bases; nucleotides not matched to a gene: 12. The CDR3 has 17 residues. Germline V lookup: CDR1 SGHDN, CDR2 FVKESK. The CDR3 DNA reads TGTGCCAGCAGCCAAAGGTGGGACAGGTATCTTCGAGATACGCAGTATTTT. Translating gives CASSQRWDRYLRDTQYF. Drawing the rest from reference TRBV14 and TRBJ2-3, the complete variable domain is EAGVTQFPSHSVIEKGQTVTLRCDPISGHDNLYWYRRVMGKEIKFLLHFVKESKQDESGMPNNRFLAERTGGTYSTLKVQPAELEDSGVYFCASSQRWDRYLRDTQYFGPGTRLTVL.

This clonotype was seen only a few times. J is TRBJ2-1 and V is TRBV20-1, with TRBD2 identical over 7 bases. Germline-derived CDR1 and CDR2 are DFQATT and SNEGSKA (reference sequence). The V segment lost 0 bases and the J segment 6 bases; nucleotides outside the gene matches: 5. This CDR3 is 14 amino acids long. CDR3 region: CSARDSRTSNEQFF. The CDR3 DNA reads TGCAGTGCTAGAGATTCCCGGACTAGCAATGAGCAGTTCTTC.

The rearrangement links TRBV24-1 to TRBJ1-5, with a possible D match to TRBD1 (6 bases). This CDR3 has 14 amino acids. Germline values: CDR1 KGHDR, CDR2 SFDVKD. V was trimmed by 9 bases and J by 2 bases, leaving 13 bases between them. Here the CDR3 DNA reads TGTGCCACCTCGGAGCGGGGGCGCAATCAGCCCCAGCATTTT. Protein sequence: CATSERGRNQPQHF.

The chain is built from TRBV6-5 and TRBJ2-1; D ambiguous. This CDR3 has 15 residues. V gave up 0 bases and J gave up 5 bases, with 11 bases separating them. Germline V gives CDR1 MNHEY, CDR2 SVGAGI. The CDR3 region has the DNA TGTGCCAGCAGTTACTCGATGTCCGGAGACAATGAGCAGTTCTTC. Translation gives CASSYSMSGDNEQFF.

The chain uses TRBV5-5 and TRBJ1-3, with D tentatively TRBD1 (5 bases). The CDR3 spans 17 residues. Deletions cut 4 bases from V and 4 bases from J, with 21 bases between. Germline CDR1 is SGHKS and CDR2 is YYEKEE (reference sequence). In nucleotides, the CDR3 is TGTGCCAGCAGCCGACTCGGACACGGTGCCTCCGGAAACACCATATATTTT. This encodes CASSRLGHGASGNTIYF.

The J gene is TRBJ2-5, the V gene TRBV6-6, with TRBD2 identical over 7 bases. Looked up from germline, CDR1 is MNHNY and CDR2 is SVGAGI (reference sequence). CDR3 length: 17 residues. With V trimmed by 4 bases and J by 3 bases, 14 bases remained unmatched. CDR3 nucleotides: TGTGCCAGCAGTTCCTCCTTCACTAGCGTAGGGAAAGAGACCCAGTACTTC. Protein sequence: CASSSSFTSVGKETQYF.

V usage is TRBV7-2 and J usage is TRBJ2-1; D is perhaps TRBD2 (6 bases). This CDR3 comprises 16 residues. Germline V lookup: CDR1 SGHTA, CDR2 FQGNSA. V lost 2 bases and J lost 0, with 11 bases in between. The CDR3 DNA follows: TGTGCCAGCAGCTTATTAGCGGTAAGCTCCTACAATGAGCAGTTCTTC. Protein product: CASSLLAVSSYNEQFF.

This clonotype was picked up a small number of times. This chain joins TRBV5-1 and TRBJ2-3; 10 bases map to TRBD2. Germline V gene data show CDR1 as SGHRS and CDR2 as YFSETQ. J gave up 2 bases and V 4 bases, and 4 bases lay outside the gene matches. This CDR3 region has 15 residues. The CDR3 spells CASSRTSGNTDTQYF. The DNA for the CDR3 is TGCGCCAGCAGCCGGACTAGCGGAAACACAGATACGCAGTATTTT.

This clonotype was observed a few times. V usage is TRBV6-2 or TRBV6-3 and J usage is TRBJ2-7; D is perhaps TRBD1 or TRBD2 (6 bases each). The V end was cut by 8 bases, the J end by 3 bases, with 14 bases between. The CDR3 consists of 13 residues. Per germline, CDR1 MNHEY and CDR2 SVGEGT. The CDR3 DNA sequence: TGTGCCAGCGGCTGGACAGCGGGCTACGAGCAGTACTTC. Translated: CASGWTAGYEQYF.

J is TRBJ2-7 and V is TRBV20-1; the D call may be TRBD1 or TRBD2 (5 bases each). V dropped 0 bases and J dropped 3 bases, with 9 bases sitting between them. The CDR3 runs 13 residues. Germline-derived CDR1 and CDR2 are DFQATT and SNEGSKA (reference sequence). CDR3 amino acids: CSARDGTLYEQYF. The CDR3 DNA sequence: TGCAGTGCTAGAGACGGGACCCTCTACGAGCAGTACTTC.

This clonotype appeared many times. The genes are TRBV24-1 and TRBJ2-1; D gene unclear. Germline V gives CDR1 KGHDR, CDR2 SFDVKD. V shed 4 bases and J shed 5 bases, with 11 bases lying between them. The CDR3 runs 14 residues. The CDR3 reads CATSDPPRDNEQFF. CDR3 nucleotides: TGTGCCACCAGTGACCCACCAAGGGACAATGAGCAGTTCTTC.

DNA of the CDR3: TGCGCCAGCAGCTTGGCAAGGGGCGCTGGGGCCAACGTCCTGACTTTC. Protein product: CASSLARGAGANVLTF. This chain uses TRBV5-1 with TRBJ2-6, with a weak D call TRBD1 (5 bases). CDR1 is SGHRS and CDR2 is YFSETQ in the germline V gene. The CDR3 runs 16 residues. The V end lost 0 bases, the J end lost 2 bases, and 9 bases lay between the germline ends.

This clonotype was recorded a few times. The DNA of the CDR3 is TGTGCCAGCAGCTCCGCGGGACAGGGCAACTCCTACGAGCAGTACTTC. This translates into CASSSAGQGNSYEQYF. The chain has TRBV7-2 and TRBJ2-7, with TRBD1 matching 9 bases. CDR1 and CDR2 (germline): SGHTA, FQGNSA. Trimming at V came to 4 bases and at J to 0 bases, leaving 7 bases not matched to a gene. The CDR3 is 16 residues long.